Below, one T cell receptor (beta chain) is given with its context. The length of the CDR3 is 16 residues. The ends lost 4 bases at V and 7 bases at J; junction bases unmatched: 11. The germline gives CDR1 SGHRS, CDR2 YFSETQ. The data were obtained in a study of blood T cell repertoires in COVID-19. Study in general: Nucleic acid was either cDNA or gDNA, and it came from T cells, B-cell-depleted T cells, or PBMCs.

Cohorts were determined from participant-reported clinical history. During the 2 weeks before they entered the study, exposed participants had met someone with a PCR-confirmed or clinician-diagnosed COVID-19 case. Assay: immunoSEQ multiplex PCR; the TCRdb copy retains only in-frame clones and omits some. The table lists hundreds of thousands of clones, about four fifths of them singletons, with 4.8% in the top ten. Material for sequencing was PBMCs or T cells enriched from blood (not recorded which). The chain recombines TRBV5-1 with TRBJ2-7; 13 nucleotides align to TRBD2. This sequence was found in a woman in her forties or fifties who had been exposed to COVID-19. The CDR3 coding sequence is TGCGCCAGCAGCATGCTGACTAGCGGGGGGTTTTCGGAGCAGTACTTC. Amino acids: CASSMLTSGGFSEQYF.